The rows below give T cell receptor beta chains drawn from one sample of a study of blood T cell repertoires in COVID-19. Clones were read by immunoSEQ multiplex PCR, and TCRdb kept only the in-frame ones, dropping some. This table holds 170,000 or so clones, 86% found once. Sequenced sample: peripheral blood. These receptors all come from a man aged 50-60 years with active or convalescent COVID-19. The CDR3 runs from the conserved cysteine through the conserved F or W.

V gene: TRBV13; CDR3 protein: CASSPPGTTPYGYTF
V gene: TRBV7-9; CDR3 protein: CASSLEGVRNTEAFF
V gene: TRBV19; CDR3 protein: CASRIQDQPQHF
V gene: TRBV24-1; CDR3 protein: CATSDQGRGPGTGELFF
V gene: TRBV11-2; CDR3 protein: CASSFGQEAYEQYF
V gene: TRBV9; CDR3 protein: CASSVDKGTSVSPSKNNEQFF
V gene: TRBV6-6; CDR3 protein: CASRGTGEEYGNTIYF
V gene: TRBV9; CDR3 protein: CASSVLAGGQTGELFF
V gene: TRBV7-9; CDR3 protein: CASSPDTFNYGYTF
V gene: TRBV5-1; CDR3 protein: CASSLGDYSYEQYF
V gene: TRBV23-1; CDR3 protein: CASSQLTGGGYTF
V gene: TRBV29-1; CDR3 protein: CSVGQGDYGYTF
V gene: TRBV7-2; CDR3 protein: CASSSDRLYEQYF
V gene: TRBV10-3; CDR3 protein: CAINEQGLSSGANVLTF
V gene: TRBV6-5; CDR3 protein: CASSGVAQPQHF
V gene: TRBV27; CDR3 protein: CASSSTSGSSFNYGYTF
V gene: TRBV9; CDR3 protein: CASSAPGHSYEQYF
V gene: TRBV2; CDR3 protein: CASSEAPLAGVREQYF
V gene: TRBV6-9; CDR3 protein: CATTSGVASPLHF
V gene: TRBV6-5; CDR3 protein: CASQDRGNYGYTF
V gene: TRBV27; CDR3 protein: CASSFAASYEQYF
V gene: TRBV5-1; CDR3 protein: CASSLAATTDTEAFF
V gene: TRBV4-3; CDR3 protein: CASSQILARDTQYF
V gene: TRBV6-6; CDR3 protein: CASAKTGERNTIYF
V gene: TRBV5-1; CDR3 protein: CASSIAGDQETQYF
V gene: TRBV29-1; CDR3 protein: CSVEAPSGYEQYF
V gene: TRBV6-6; CDR3 protein: CASSLSETYGYTF
V gene: TRBV9; CDR3 protein: CASSPQGRRATDTQYF
V gene: TRBV7-3; CDR3 protein: CASSSGLAGAARTQYF
V gene: TRBV19; CDR3 protein: CASKTDRGIDQPQHF
V gene: TRBV9; CDR3 protein: CASSVTSGRNAEQFF
V gene: TRBV4-2; CDR3 protein: CASSQGGLAGTTDTQYF
V gene: TRBV5-1; CDR3 protein: CASSPPTSGPYNEQFF
V gene: TRBV6-6; CDR3 protein: CASSYKNQPQHF
V gene: TRBV30; CDR3 protein: CAWTTSGRTNEQFF
V gene: TRBV7-2; CDR3 protein: CASSSGLARDIQYF
V gene: TRBV9; CDR3 protein: CASSVGGQPYNEQFF
V gene: TRBV11-3; CDR3 protein: CASSLGGGRETQYF
V gene: TRBV2; CDR3 protein: CASSANRATYEQYF
V gene: TRBV29-1; CDR3 protein: CSVEGGQGNGQFF
V gene: TRBV7-8; CDR3 protein: CASSLHMREAFF
V gene: TRBV5-1; CDR3 protein: CASSSGRAGHLSTDTQYF
V gene: TRBV7-9; CDR3 protein: CASIRGARGTGELFF
V gene: TRBV29-1; CDR3 protein: CSVEAGGREQYF
V gene: TRBV6-6; CDR3 protein: CASSLGTAGGANVLTF
V gene: TRBV19; CDR3 protein: CASSADRGYTDTQYF
V gene: TRBV18; CDR3 protein: CASSPRTVTDTQYF
V gene: TRBV5-1; CDR3 protein: CASSLAHSGPQETQYF
V gene: TRBV7-8; CDR3 protein: CASSLGTGTGVSEQFF
V gene: TRBV9; CDR3 protein: CASSVPGLGSAGELFF
V gene: TRBV19; CDR3 protein: CASRYGVEKLFF
V gene: TRBV7-9; CDR3 protein: CASSLGQIFGNTIYF
V gene: TRBV4-2; CDR3 protein: CASRGSRGRSNYGYTF
V gene: TRBV7-8; CDR3 protein: CASSLRSSGANVLTF
V gene: TRBV24-1; CDR3 protein: CATSDPLAGGRFF
V gene: TRBV19; CDR3 protein: CASSKWARVGTYEQYF
V gene: TRBV6-2/TRBV6-3; CDR3 protein: CASSFGTSGNEQFF
V gene: TRBV6-5; CDR3 protein: CASSRDRSSYEQYF
V gene: TRBV11-3; CDR3 protein: CASSLDVRGSDETQYF
V gene: TRBV14; CDR3 protein: CASSQRTGGLDSPLHF